This passage covers 22 T cell receptor beta chains from one sample sequenced in a study of early stage breast cancer tumors. The protocol was immunoSEQ multiplex PCR, while the TCRdb copy is restricted to in-frame clones and leaves out a portion. The profile shows roughly 30,000 clones, over 70% of them singletons. Source material: blood. These receptor sequences come from a person aged 35-50 years with breast cancer.

This clone was seen just once. The chain combines TRBV4-3 with TRBJ2-7; D unclear. Germline loops: CDR1 LGHNA, CDR2 YSLEER. V lost 3 bases and J 0 bases, leaving 18 bases between the germline ends. CDR3 size: 17 residues. The CDR3 is CASSHPPGLLDSYEQYF. The CDR3 nucleotides are TGCGCCAGCAGCCATCCTCCAGGATTATTGGACTCCTACGAGCAGTACTTC.

The chain has TRBV5-4 and TRBJ2-3; 10 nucleotides line up with TRBD1. This CDR3 has 14 residues. Germline V gives CDR1 SGHNT, CDR2 YYREEE (reference sequence). Trimming removed 4 bases from V and 4 bases from J; junction bases left unmatched: 3. The CDR3 DNA follows: TGTGCCAGCAGCCCGGGACAGGGGTCAGATACGCAGTATTTT. It encodes CASSPGQGSDTQYF.

The chain carries TRBV9 and TRBJ2-3; 9 bases agree with TRBD2. CDR1 and CDR2 (germline): SGDLS, YYNGEE. This CDR3 has 17 amino acids. J was trimmed by 0 bases and V by 3 bases; bases with no gene match: 8. CDR3 in DNA: TGTGCCAGCAGCGGAGGGGAGACTAGCGGAAGCACAGATACGCAGTATTTT. Residues: CASSGGETSGSTDTQYF.

The chain has TRBV19 and TRBJ2-6; D may correspond to TRBD1 or TRBD2 (5 bases each). V dropped 2 bases and J dropped 0 bases, with 17 bases sitting between them. The CDR3 extends over 19 amino acids. Germline V gives CDR1 LNHDA, CDR2 SQIVND (reference sequence). CDR3 sequence: CASSITMGPLLSGANVLTF. DNA for the CDR3: TGTGCCAGTAGTATAACGATGGGACCGCTACTCTCTGGGGCCAACGTCCTGACTTTC. Using reference TRBV19 and TRBJ2-6 for the parts outside the CDR3, the full variable domain is DGGITQSPKYLFRKEGQNVTLSCEQNLNHDAMYWYRQDPGQGLRLIYYSQIVNDFQKGDIAEGYSVSREKKESFPLTVTSAQKNPTAFYLCASSITMGPLLSGANVLTFGAGSRLTVL.

The chain employs TRBV28 and TRBJ2-1; D remains unclear. The V end lost 6 bases, the J end lost 9 bases, and 12 bases lay between the germline ends. The CDR3 covers 12 residues. Germline CDR1 MDHEN, CDR2 SYDVKM. This CDR3 is CASSRGVGEQFF. The CDR3 DNA reads TGTGCCAGCAGCCGCGGTGTGGGTGAGCAGTTCTTC. The whole variable domain, remainder taken from reference TRBV28 and TRBJ2-1, is DVKVTQSSRYLVKRTGEKVFLECVQDMDHENMFWYRQDPGLGLRLIYFSYDVKMKEKGDIPEGYSVSREKKERFSLILESASTNQTSMYLCASSRGVGEQFFGPGTRLTVL.

The chain joins TRBV2 to TRBJ1-1; D remains unclear. Germline values: CDR1 SNHLY, CDR2 FYNNEI. This CDR3 region has 13 residues. V dropped 4 bases and J dropped 1 base, with 7 bases sitting between them. The CDR3 DNA is TGTGCCAGCAGTGGGGCAGGGAACACTGAAGCTTTCTTT. Protein: CASSGAGNTEAFF.

This clone has only one observation. The chain has TRBV14 and TRBJ2-7; D is unclear. In germline, CDR1 is SGHDN, CDR2 FVKESK. Trimming stripped 1 base from V and 4 bases from J, with 2 bases between. CDR3 size: 11 residues. The DNA of the CDR3 is TGTGCCAGCAGCCAAGGATACGAGCAGTACTTC. This sequence encodes CASSQGYEQYF.

The rearrangement links TRBV10-3 to TRBJ2-3, with 13 nucleotides matching TRBD2. V shed 4 bases and J 7 bases; nucleotides not matched to a gene: 5. The CDR3 totals 15 residues. In germline, CDR1 is ENHRY, CDR2 SYGVKD. The CDR3 DNA sequence: TGTGCCATCAGTGGGACTAGCGGGAGCTCAAATACGCAGTATTTT. This gives the protein CAISGTSGSSNTQYF.

The chain couples TRBV27 to TRBJ1-2, with 7 bases that match TRBD1. The junction had 9 bases not matched to a gene; V was cut back by 10 bases and J by 7 bases. The CDR3 loop spans 12 amino acids. Germline V lookup: CDR1 MNHEY, CDR2 SMNVEV (reference sequence). CDR3 amino acids: CATMTGKGGYTF. DNA for the CDR3: TGTGCCACCATGACAGGGAAGGGTGGCTACACCTTC.

This clone was detected only a few times. The rearrangement uses TRBV11-3 and TRBJ1-2; D may be TRBD1 (5 bases). V lost 1 base and J 7 bases, leaving 13 bases between the germline ends. CDR1 is SGHNT and CDR2 is YENEEA in the germline V gene. CDR3 length: 14 residues. CDR3 DNA sequence: TGTGCCAGCAGCTTAGGTGGCGGGGGAGGTGGCTACACCTTC. The encoded protein is CASSLGGGGGGYTF.

This clone was recorded once. V gene TRBV11-2 combines with J gene TRBJ2-3; D gene ambiguous. The germline gives CDR1 SGHAT, CDR2 FQNNGV. Trimming cost V 5 bases and J 0 bases, with 12 bases left between them. The CDR3 has 15 residues. The chain's CDR3 is CASSPFPKSTDTQYF. CDR3 in DNA: TGTGCCAGCAGCCCCTTCCCGAAGAGCACAGATACGCAGTATTTT.

This chain uses TRBV6-1 with TRBJ2-6, with 7 bases lining up with TRBD1. This CDR3 has 16 residues. Per the germline V gene, CDR1 is MNHNS and CDR2 is SASEGT. The V and J ends lost 4 bases and 4 bases, in that order; junction bases with no gene match: 7. CDR3 amino acids: CASSGQGTTGANVLTF. The CDR3 nucleotides read TGTGCCAGCAGTGGACAGGGAACAACCGGGGCCAACGTCCTGACTTTC.

This clone was picked up a small number of times. The rearrangement links TRBV7-9 to TRBJ1-4, with unresolved D. There are 14 residues in the CDR3. The V end lost 5 bases, the J end lost 10 bases, and 17 bases lay between the germline ends. Germline V gene lookup returns CDR1 SEHNR and CDR2 FQNEAQ (reference sequence). CDR3 DNA sequence: TGTGCCAGCAGCCACGGACGGCACGCGGGAAAACTGTTTTTT. Translating gives CASSHGRHAGKLFF.

The genes are TRBV11-3 and TRBJ2-3; 7 bases fit TRBD1. Trimming removed 5 bases from V and 3 bases from J; junction bases left unmatched: 8. This CDR3 has 15 residues. Germline CDR1 reads SGHNT; CDR2 reads YENEEA. The CDR3 nucleotides read TGTGCCAGCAGCAAGGGGGCGGGCCCGACAGATACGCAGTATTTT. The encoded protein is CASSKGAGPTDTQYF.

This clone was detected a few times. This rearrangement joins TRBV6-6 to TRBJ2-5; D ambiguous. The CDR3 sequence is 14 residues long. Germline V CDR1 and CDR2: MNHNY, SVGAGI (reference sequence). The germline V and J ends were trimmed by 5 bases and 5 bases, with 15 bases remaining between them. The CDR3 DNA sequence: TGTGCCAGCAGTGACGCGATACGTGGGGAGACCCAGTACTTC. Translated, it gives CASSDAIRGETQYF.

The chain recombines TRBV27 with TRBJ1-2; D is perhaps TRBD1 (6 bases). V was clipped by 4 bases and J by 0 bases, with 15 bases between them. The CDR3 runs to 16 residues. Germline-derived CDR1 and CDR2 are MNHEY and SMNVEV (reference sequence). The CDR3 coding sequence is TGTGCCAGCAGTTCTTTTCGGACAGCGACTAACTATGGCTACACCTTC. It is translated as CASSSFRTATNYGYTF.

As to this clone: One end of the junction does not line up with germline, which may come from a read error. The chain is built from TRBV5-6 and TRBJ2-2, with TRBD2 as a possible D gene (6 bases). CDR1 SGHDT and CDR2 YYEEEE come from the germline V gene. The CDR3 is made up of 16 amino acids. CDR3 protein: CASRLGLQNPTGELFF. The CDR3 bases are TGTGCCAGCAGATTGGGACTCCAAAATCCCACCGGGGAGCTGTTTTTT.

The J gene is TRBJ1-2, the V gene TRBV4-1; no definite D call. CDR1 MGHRA and CDR2 YSYEKL come from the germline V gene. The V end was cut by 0 bases, the J end by 4 bases, with 12 bases between. This CDR3 is 15 amino acids long. The CDR3 bases are TGCGCCAGCAGCCAAGATATGGGCATTGGCTATGGCTACACCTTC. This translates into CASSQDMGIGYGYTF.

The gene calls are TRBV19 and TRBJ1-2, with a possible D match to TRBD1 (5 bases). Germline-derived CDR1 and CDR2 are LNHDA and SQIVND (reference sequence). The V gene lost 5 bases and the J gene lost 8 bases, with 18 bases spanning the gap. The CDR3 sequence is 14 residues long. The CDR3 bases are TGTGCCAGTAGTCCCCCGCGGGGCTACGCGGGCTACACCTTC. Encoded protein: CASSPPRGYAGYTF. Full variable domain (missing parts from reference TRBV19 and TRBJ1-2): DGGITQSPKYLFRKEGQNVTLSCEQNLNHDAMYWYRQDPGQGLRLIYYSQIVNDFQKGDIAEGYSVSREKKESFPLTVTSAQKNPTAFYLCASSPPRGYAGYTFGSGTRLTVV.

This chain connects TRBV5-1 to TRBJ1-2; a possible D gene is TRBD1 (5 bases). With 6 bases removed from V and 2 bases from J, the gap between germline ends came to 11 bases. CDR3 length: 13 amino acids. CDR1 and CDR2 from the germline V gene are SGHRS and YFSETQ. The CDR3 protein is CASTETGNYGYTF. The DNA of the CDR3 is TGCGCCAGCACTGAAACAGGAAACTATGGCTACACCTTC.

The V call is TRBV30, the J call TRBJ1-5; 8 bases match TRBD1. The CDR3 is made up of 13 amino acids. In germline, CDR1 is GTSNPN, CDR2 SVGIG (reference sequence). J was trimmed by 7 bases and V by 2 bases; bases with no gene match: 4. The CDR3 sequence is CAWSRTGNQPQHF. CDR3 coding DNA: TGTGCCTGGAGTAGGACAGGGAACCAGCCCCAGCATTTT. Looking up the rest from reference TRBV30 and TRBJ1-5 gives the full variable domain: SQTIHQWPATLVQPVGSPLSLECTVEGTSNPNLYWYRQAAGRGLQLLFYSVGIGQISSEVPQNLSASRPQDRQFILSSKKLLLSDSGFYLCAWSRTGNQPQHFGDGTRLSIL.

The chain couples TRBV4-1 to TRBJ2-3, with D unclear. CDR1 and CDR2 from the germline V gene are MGHRA and YSYEKL. This CDR3 is 14 amino acids long. V lost 2 bases to trimming and J lost 2 bases, with 8 bases between them. The CDR3 is CASSQQTTTDTQYF. CDR3 DNA: TGCGCCAGCAGCCAACAAACCACCACAGATACGCAGTATTTT.